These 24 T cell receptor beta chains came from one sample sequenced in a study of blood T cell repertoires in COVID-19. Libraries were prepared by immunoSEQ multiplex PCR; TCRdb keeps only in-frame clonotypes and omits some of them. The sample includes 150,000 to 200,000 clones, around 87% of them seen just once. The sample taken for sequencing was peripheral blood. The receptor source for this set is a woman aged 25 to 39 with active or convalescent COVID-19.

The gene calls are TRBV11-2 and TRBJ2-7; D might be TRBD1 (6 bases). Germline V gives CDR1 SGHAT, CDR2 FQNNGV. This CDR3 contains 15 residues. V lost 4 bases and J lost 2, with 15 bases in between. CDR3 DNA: TGTGCCAGCAGCTCGAACAGGGTTCGCCCCTACGAGCAGTACTTC. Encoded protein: CASSSNRVRPYEQYF.

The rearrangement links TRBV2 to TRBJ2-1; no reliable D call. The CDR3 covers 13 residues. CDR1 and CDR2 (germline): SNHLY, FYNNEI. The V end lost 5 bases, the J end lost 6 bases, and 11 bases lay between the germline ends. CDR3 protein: CASSPKLLNEQFF. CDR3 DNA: TGTGCCAGCAGTCCCAAATTACTCAATGAGCAGTTCTTC. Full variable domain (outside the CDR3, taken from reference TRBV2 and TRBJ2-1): EPEVTQTPSHQVTQMGQEVILRCVPISNHLYFYWYRQILGQKVEFLVSFYNNEISEKSEIFDDQFSVERPDGSNFTLKIRSTKLEDSAMYFCASSPKLLNEQFFGPGTRLTVL.

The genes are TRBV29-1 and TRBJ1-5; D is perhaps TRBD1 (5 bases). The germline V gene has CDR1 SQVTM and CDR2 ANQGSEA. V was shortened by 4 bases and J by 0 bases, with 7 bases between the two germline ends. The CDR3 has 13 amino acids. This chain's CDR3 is CSVAGHSNQPQHF. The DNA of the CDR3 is TGCAGCGTTGCTGGACATAGCAATCAGCCCCAGCATTTT.

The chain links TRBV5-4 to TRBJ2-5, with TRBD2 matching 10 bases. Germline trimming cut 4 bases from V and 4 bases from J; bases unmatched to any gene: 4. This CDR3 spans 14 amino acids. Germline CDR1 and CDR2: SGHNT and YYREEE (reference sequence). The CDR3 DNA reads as TGTGCCAGCAGCCCAGCGGGGGGGCGAGAGACCCAGTACTTC. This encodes CASSPAGGRETQYF.

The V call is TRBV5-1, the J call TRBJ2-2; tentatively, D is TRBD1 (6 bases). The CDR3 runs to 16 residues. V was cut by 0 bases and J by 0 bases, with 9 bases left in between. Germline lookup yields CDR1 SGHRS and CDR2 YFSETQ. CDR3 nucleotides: TGCGCCAGCAGCTTGGACAGGGATACGAACACCGGGGAGCTGTTTTTT. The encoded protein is CASSLDRDTNTGELFF.

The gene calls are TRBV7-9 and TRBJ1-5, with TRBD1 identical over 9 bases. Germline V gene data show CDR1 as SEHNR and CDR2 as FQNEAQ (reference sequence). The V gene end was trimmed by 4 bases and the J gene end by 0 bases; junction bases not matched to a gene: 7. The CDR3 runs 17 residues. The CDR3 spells CASSSPGQGSSNQPQHF. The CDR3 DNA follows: TGTGCCAGCAGCTCTCCGGGACAGGGCTCTAGCAATCAGCCCCAGCATTTT.

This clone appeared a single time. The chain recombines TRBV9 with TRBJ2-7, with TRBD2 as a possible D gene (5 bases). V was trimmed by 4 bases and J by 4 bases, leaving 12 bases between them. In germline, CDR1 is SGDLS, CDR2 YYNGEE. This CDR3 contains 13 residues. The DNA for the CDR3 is TGTGCCAGCAGCCCCGTTTCGGGGTACGAGCAGTACTTC. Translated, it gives CASSPVSGYEQYF.

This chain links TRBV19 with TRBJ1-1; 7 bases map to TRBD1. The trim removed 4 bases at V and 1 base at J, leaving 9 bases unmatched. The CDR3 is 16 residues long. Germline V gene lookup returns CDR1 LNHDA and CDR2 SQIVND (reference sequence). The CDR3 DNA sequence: TGTGCCAGTAGTACACGACAGGGAGGTACGAACACTGAAGCTTTCTTT. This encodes CASSTRQGGTNTEAFF.

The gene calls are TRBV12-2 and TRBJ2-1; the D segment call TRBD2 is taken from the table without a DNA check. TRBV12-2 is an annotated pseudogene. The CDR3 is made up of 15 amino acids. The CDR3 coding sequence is TGTGCAAGTCGCTTAAAGGCGGGAGGGGACAATGAGCAGTTCTTC. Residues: CASRLKAGGDNEQFF.

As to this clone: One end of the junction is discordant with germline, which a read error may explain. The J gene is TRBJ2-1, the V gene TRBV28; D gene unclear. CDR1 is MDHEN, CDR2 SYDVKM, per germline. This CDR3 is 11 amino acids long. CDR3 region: CASSSAMEPFF. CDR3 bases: TGTGCCAGCAGTTCTGCTATGGAGCCGTTCTTC.

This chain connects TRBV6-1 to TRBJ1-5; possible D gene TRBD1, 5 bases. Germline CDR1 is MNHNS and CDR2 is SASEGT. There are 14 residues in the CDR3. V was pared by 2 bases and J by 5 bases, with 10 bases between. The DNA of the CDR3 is TGTGCCAGCAGTGAAACAGGTCCCGATCAGCCCCAGCATTTT. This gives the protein CASSETGPDQPQHF.

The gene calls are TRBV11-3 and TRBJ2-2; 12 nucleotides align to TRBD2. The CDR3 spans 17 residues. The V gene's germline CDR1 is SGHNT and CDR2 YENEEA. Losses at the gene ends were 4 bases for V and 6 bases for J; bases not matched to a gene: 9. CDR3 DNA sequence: TGTGCCAGCAGCTCATCCCTAGCGGGGGGGTTCCCCGGGGAGCTGTTTTTT. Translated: CASSSSLAGGFPGELFF.

The DNA of the CDR3 is TGCGCCAGCAGCTTCGGACGACAGGTTAACTATGGCTACACCTTC. Translated: CASSFGRQVNYGYTF. The chain is built from TRBV5-1 and TRBJ1-2; a weak D match, TRBD1 (6 bases). The germline V and J ends were trimmed by 2 bases and 1 base, with 12 bases remaining between them. The CDR3 runs 15 residues. Germline CDR1 is SGHRS and CDR2 is YFSETQ.

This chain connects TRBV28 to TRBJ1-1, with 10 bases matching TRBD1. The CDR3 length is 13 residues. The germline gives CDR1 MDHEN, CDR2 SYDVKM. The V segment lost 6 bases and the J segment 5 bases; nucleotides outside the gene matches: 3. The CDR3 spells CASSWDRGTEAFF. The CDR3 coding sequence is TGTGCCAGCAGCTGGGACAGGGGAACTGAAGCTTTCTTT.

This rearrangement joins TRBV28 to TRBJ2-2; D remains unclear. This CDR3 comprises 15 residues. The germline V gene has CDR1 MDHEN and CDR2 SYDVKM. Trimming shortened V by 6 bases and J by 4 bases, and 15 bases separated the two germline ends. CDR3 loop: CASRNAAGFTGELFF. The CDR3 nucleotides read TGTGCCAGCAGGAACGCTGCAGGATTCACCGGGGAGCTGTTTTTT.

CDR3 nucleotide sequence: TGTGCCAGCAGTTTCCCTGGGACAGGGGGCTCCTACGAGCAGTACTTC. It yields the protein CASSFPGTGGSYEQYF. This sequence joins TRBV28 and TRBJ2-7; 11 bases are shared with TRBD1. Losses at the gene ends were 3 bases for V and 0 bases for J; bases not matched to a gene: 4. CDR1 is MDHEN, CDR2 SYDVKM, per germline. The CDR3 runs 16 residues.

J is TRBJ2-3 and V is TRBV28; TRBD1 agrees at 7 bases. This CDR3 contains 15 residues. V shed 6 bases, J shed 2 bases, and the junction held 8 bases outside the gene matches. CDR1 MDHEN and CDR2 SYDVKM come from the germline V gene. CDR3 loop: CASRTGTVHTDTQYF. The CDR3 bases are TGTGCCAGCAGGACCGGGACAGTGCACACAGATACGCAGTATTTT.

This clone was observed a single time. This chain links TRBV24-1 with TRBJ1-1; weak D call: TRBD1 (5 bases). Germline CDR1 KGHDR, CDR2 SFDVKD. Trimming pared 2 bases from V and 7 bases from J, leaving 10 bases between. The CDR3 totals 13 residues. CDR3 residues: CATSDSGGGEAFF. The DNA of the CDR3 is TGTGCCACCAGTGATTCGGGGGGGGGTGAAGCTTTCTTT.

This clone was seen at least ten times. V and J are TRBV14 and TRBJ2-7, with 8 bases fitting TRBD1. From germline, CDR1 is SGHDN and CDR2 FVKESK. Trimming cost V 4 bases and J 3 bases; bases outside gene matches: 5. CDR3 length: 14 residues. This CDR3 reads CASSPGTGLYEQYF. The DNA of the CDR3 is TGTGCCAGCAGCCCGGGGACAGGCCTCTACGAGCAGTACTTC.

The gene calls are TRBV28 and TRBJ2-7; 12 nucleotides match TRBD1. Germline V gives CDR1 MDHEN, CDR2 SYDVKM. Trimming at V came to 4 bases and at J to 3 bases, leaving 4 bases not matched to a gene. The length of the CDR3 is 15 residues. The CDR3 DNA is TGTGCCAGCAGTTCCGGGACAGGGGGCATCTACGAGCAGTACTTC. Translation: CASSSGTGGIYEQYF.

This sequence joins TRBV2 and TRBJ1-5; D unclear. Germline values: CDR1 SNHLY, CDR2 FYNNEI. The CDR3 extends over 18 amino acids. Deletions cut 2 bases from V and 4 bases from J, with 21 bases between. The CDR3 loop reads CASSEFGVSDIGNQPQHF. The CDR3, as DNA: TGTGCCAGCAGTGAATTCGGGGTATCGGATATCGGGAATCAGCCCCAGCATTTT.

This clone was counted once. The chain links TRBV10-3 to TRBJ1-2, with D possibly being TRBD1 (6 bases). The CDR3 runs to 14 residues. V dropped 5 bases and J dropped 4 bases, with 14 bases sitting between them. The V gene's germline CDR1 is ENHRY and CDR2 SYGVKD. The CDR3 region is CAISPDRIGYGYTF. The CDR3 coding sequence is TGTGCCATCAGTCCCGACAGGATCGGCTATGGCTACACCTTC.

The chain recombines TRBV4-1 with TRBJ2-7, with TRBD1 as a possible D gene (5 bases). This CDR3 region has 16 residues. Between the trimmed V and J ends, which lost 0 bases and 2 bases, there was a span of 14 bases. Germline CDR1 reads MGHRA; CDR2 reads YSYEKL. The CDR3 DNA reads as TGCGCCAGCAGCCAAGATGGCAACAGGCGAACCTACGAGCAGTACTTC. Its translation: CASSQDGNRRTYEQYF.

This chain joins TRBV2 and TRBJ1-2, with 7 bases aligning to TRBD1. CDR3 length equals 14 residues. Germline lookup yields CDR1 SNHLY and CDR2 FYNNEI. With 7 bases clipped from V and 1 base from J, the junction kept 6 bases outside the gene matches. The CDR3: CASNRDRVNYGYTF. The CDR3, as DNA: TGTGCCAGCAACAGAGACAGGGTTAACTATGGCTACACCTTC.